This T cell receptor beta chain was captured by sequencing in a study of blood T cell repertoires in COVID-19. Germline loops: CDR1 SQVTM, CDR2 ANQGSEA. This CDR3 has 13 amino acids. Trimming took 5 bases from V and 4 from J; bases not matched to a gene: 5. Clones were sequenced by immunoSEQ multiplex PCR, and TCRdb holds only the in-frame ones, with some missing. Of roughly 300,000 clones listed, almost 85% are singletons. V is TRBV29-1 and J is TRBJ1-3, with 7 bases that match TRBD1. Sample: peripheral blood. This clonotype was obtained from a human donor in a cohort sampled during active COVID-19. CDR3 in amino acids: CSVTGAGGNTIYF. The CDR3 coding sequence is TGCAGCGTTACAGGGGCTGGCGGAAACACCATATATTTT.